This TCR beta chain was sequenced in a study of T-cell memory formation after mild COVID-19. Study-level background: Largely, TCR clusters stayed within a single donor.

With regard to this clonotype: Its matching antigen is unknown.

Study-level results: Prior to infection, memory already included some responding clones, suggesting cross-reactive memory joined. Researchers could not confirm that second-wave clones peaking on day 37 targeted SARS-CoV-2.

The CDR3 is made up of 17 amino acids. Looked up from germline, CDR1 is KGHDR and CDR2 is SFDVKD. The V segment lost 4 bases and the J segment 1 base; nucleotides outside the gene matches: 8. UMIs and sample barcodes were carried by the TCR alpha and TCR beta cDNA libraries that 5'RACE produced using constant-segment primers. MiXCR, applied by TCRdb to the 5' RACE reads, yields one record per CDR3 protein. Here the sample spans roughly 550,000 distinct CDR3 sequences, roughly 20% being singletons. The V and J genes are TRBV24-1 and TRBJ2-3, with TRBD1 identical over 9 bases. This clonotype was obtained from an adult woman who had mild COVID-19 (a few samples of this study predate the infection). Cell type and time point are not known. Sequencing was carried out using PBMCs or a T cell subset sorted from them (not recorded which). CDR3 protein: CATSETGTGTRTDTQYF. DNA for the CDR3: TGTGCCACCAGTGAGACCGGGACAGGGACCCGCACAGATACGCAGTATTTT.